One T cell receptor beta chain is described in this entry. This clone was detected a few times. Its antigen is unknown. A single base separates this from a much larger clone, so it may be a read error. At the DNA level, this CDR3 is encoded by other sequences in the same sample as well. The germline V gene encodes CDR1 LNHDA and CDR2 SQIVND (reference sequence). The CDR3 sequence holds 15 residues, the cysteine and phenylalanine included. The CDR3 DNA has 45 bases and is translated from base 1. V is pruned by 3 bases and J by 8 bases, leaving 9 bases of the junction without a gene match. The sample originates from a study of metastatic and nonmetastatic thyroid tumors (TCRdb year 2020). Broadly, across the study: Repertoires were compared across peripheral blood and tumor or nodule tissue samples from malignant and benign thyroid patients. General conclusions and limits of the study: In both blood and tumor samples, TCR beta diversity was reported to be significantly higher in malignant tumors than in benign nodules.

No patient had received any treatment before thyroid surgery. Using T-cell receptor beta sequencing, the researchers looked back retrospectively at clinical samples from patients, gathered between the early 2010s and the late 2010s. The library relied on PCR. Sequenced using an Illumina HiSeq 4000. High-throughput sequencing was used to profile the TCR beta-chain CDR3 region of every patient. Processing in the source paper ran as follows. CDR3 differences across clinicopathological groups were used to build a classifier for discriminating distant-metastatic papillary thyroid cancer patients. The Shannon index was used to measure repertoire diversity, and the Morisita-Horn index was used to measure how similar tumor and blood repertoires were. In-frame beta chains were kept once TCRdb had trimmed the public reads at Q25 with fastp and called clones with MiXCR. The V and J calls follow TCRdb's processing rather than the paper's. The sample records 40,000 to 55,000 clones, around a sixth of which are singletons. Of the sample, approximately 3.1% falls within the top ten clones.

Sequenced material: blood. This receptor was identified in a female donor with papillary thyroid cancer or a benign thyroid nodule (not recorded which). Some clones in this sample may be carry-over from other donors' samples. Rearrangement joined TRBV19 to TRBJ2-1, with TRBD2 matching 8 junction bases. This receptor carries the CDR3 CASSMRGALGDEQFF. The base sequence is TGTGCCAGTAGTATGCGGGGGGCACTGGGTGATGAGCAGTTCTTC.